The clone carrying this T cell receptor beta chain was seen only a few times. Its antigen remains unidentified. This record belongs to a study of CD8 T cells in ankylosing spondylitis. One entry per CDR3 protein, called by TCRdb with MiXCR from the 5' RACE reads. Of about 240,000 distinct CDR3 sequences in the sample, over 9.5% were seen once. Overall study findings and caveats: What appeared characteristic of ankylosing spondylitis blood was a TCR beta motif of seven to nine highly homologous variants. Earlier literature documents some of the motif variants in reactive arthritis synovial fluid and blood.

The sequence came from a male donor with ankylosing spondylitis or in good health (not recorded which). Sequencing was performed on blood, either unsorted or a sorted T cell fraction (not recorded which).

The CDR3 region is CASILGGFSYNEQFF. Written as DNA, the CDR3 is TGTGCCAGCATTTTAGGGGGGTTTTCCTACAATGAGCAGTTCTTC. The chain couples TRBV11-2 to TRBJ2-1; possibly TRBD1 or TRBD2 for D (6 bases each). The ends were cut back, 7 bases at V and 1 base at J, with 14 bases in the middle. The germline V gene encodes CDR1 SGHAT and CDR2 FQNNGV. The CDR3 is made up of 15 amino acids.